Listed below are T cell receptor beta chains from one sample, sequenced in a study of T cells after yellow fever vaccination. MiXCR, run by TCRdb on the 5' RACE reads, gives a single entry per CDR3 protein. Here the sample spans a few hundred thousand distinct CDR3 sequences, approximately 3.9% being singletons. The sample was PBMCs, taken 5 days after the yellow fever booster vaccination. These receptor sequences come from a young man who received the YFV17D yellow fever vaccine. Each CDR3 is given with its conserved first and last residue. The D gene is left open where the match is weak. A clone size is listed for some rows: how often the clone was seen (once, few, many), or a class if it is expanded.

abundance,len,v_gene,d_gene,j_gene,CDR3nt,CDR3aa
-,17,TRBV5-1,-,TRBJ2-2,TGCGCCAGCAGGCCACACTCGGGGGGCGCAGGGACCGGGGAGCTGTTTTTT,CASRPHSGGAGTGELFF
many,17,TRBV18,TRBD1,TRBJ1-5,TGTGCCAGCTCGGACGGGGGCCGTAGGACAGGGGATCAGCCCCAGCATTTT,CASSDGGRRTGDQPQHF
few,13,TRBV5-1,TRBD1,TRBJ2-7,TGCGCCAGCAGCTGGGACAGGAACTACGAGCAGTACTTC,CASSWDRNYEQYF
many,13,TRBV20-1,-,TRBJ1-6,TGCAGTGCTAGAAACTTTTATAATTCACCCCTCCACTTT,CSARNFYNSPLHF
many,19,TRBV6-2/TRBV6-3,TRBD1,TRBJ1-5,TGTGCCAGCAGTCACCCCGGGACAGGGTTGCATCTAGAACGTCGGCCCCAGCATTTT,CASSHPGTGLHLERRPQHF
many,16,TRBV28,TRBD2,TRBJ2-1,TGTGCCAGCAGTTTAGGTGGGACTAGGCCCATGAATGAGCAGTTCTTC,CASSLGGTRPMNEQFF
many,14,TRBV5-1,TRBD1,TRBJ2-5,TGCGCCAGCAGCTTAGAAGGGGGCAAAGAGACCCAGTACTTC,CASSLEGGKETQYF
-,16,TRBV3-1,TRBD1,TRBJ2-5,TGTGCCAGCAGCCAAACCGGACAGGGACCGGGGGAGACCCAGTACTTC,CASSQTGQGPGETQYF
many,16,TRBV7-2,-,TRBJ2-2,TGTGCCAGCAGCTTGGACCTAGCCCGTAGCACCGGGGAGCTGTTTTTT,CASSLDLARSTGELFF
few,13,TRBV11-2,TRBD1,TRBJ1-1,TGTGCCAGCAGCGAGAACAGGGGCACTGAAGCTTTCTTT,CASSENRGTEAFF
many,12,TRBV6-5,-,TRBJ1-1,TGTGCCAGCAGTCAGGGACCCATTGAAGCTTTCTTT,CASSQGPIEAFF
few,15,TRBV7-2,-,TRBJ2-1,TGTGCCAGCAGCCCAGACTTTATCTCCTACAATGAGCAGTTCTTC,CASSPDFISYNEQFF
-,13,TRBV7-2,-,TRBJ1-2,TGTGCCAGCAGCTCTCTCAGGGTCTATGGCTACACCTTC,CASSSLRVYGYTF
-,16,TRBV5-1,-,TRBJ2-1,TGCGCCAGCAGCTTGGTTGGGGGGGGGCCCTCAAATGAGCAGTTCTTC,CASSLVGGGPSNEQFF
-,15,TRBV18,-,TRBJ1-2,TGTGCCAGCTCAATAGACGCGGGCGGAGACTATGGCTACACCTTC,CASSIDAGGDYGYTF
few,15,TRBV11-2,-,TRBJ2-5,TGTGCCAGCAGCTCTACCCTAGTAGGGGGGGAGACCCAGTACTTC,CASSSTLVGGETQYF
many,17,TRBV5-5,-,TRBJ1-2,TGTGCCAGCAGCTTCGACCTATTTGTGCGCTTGGCGAATGGCTACACCTTC,CASSFDLFVRLANGYTF
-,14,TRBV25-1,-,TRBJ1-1,TGTGCCAGCAGTGAATATGGGGGAAACACTGAAGCTTTCTTT,CASSEYGGNTEAFF
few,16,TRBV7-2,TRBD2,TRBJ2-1,TGTGCCAGCAGCCCCGAGGGACTAGCGTTATACAATGAGCAGTTCTTC,CASSPEGLALYNEQFF
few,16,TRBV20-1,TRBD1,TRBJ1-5,TGCAGTGCTAGTAGATACAGGGGAGATAGCAATCAGCCCCAGCATTTT,CSASRYRGDSNQPQHF
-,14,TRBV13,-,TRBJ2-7,TGTGCCAGCAGCGGAGGGACTTCCCGCTACGAGCAGTACTTC,CASSGGTSRYEQYF
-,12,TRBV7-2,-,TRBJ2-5,TGTGCCAGCAGCCAACAGCAAGAGACCCAGTACTTC,CASSQQQETQYF
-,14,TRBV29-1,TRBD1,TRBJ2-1,TGCAGCGCTCTTACGGGACAGGGGGCCAATGAGCAGTTCTTC,CSALTGQGANEQFF
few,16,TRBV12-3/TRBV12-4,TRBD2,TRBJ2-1,TGTGCCAGCAGTTTAGCGCGGGGCGGGGGCTACAATGAGCAGTTCTTC,CASSLARGGGYNEQFF
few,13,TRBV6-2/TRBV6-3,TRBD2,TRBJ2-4,TGTGCCAGCAGTTTGAGGGGAGGGGACATTCAGTACTTC,CASSLRGGDIQYF
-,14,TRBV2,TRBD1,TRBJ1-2,TGTGCCAGCAGTCTCCCAGGGGGGCACGATGGCTACACCTTC,CASSLPGGHDGYTF
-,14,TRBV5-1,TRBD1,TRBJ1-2,TGCGCCAGCAGCTCGGACAGGGTAGCGTATGGCTACACCTTC,CASSSDRVAYGYTF
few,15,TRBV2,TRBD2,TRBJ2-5,TGTGCCAGCAGGCCGACTAGCGGGGTCCAAGAGACCCAGTACTTC,CASRPTSGVQETQYF